The T cell receptor beta chain described here comes from a study of blood T cell repertoires in COVID-19. Some clones are missing from TCRdb's copy, which holds only in-frame ones; the method was immunoSEQ multiplex PCR. Of 140,000 or so clones listed, roughly 87% are singletons. Sequenced input: peripheral blood. This TCR derives from a woman between 50 and 59 years old with acute or convalescent COVID-19.

CDR3 in amino acids: CASRAGNTGELFF. The CDR3 DNA is TGTGCCAGTAGGGCAGGTAACACCGGGGAGCTGTTTTTT. The chain couples TRBV19 to TRBJ2-2; D gene ambiguous. This CDR3 comprises 13 residues. V shed 6 bases and J shed 2 bases, with 7 bases lying between them. Germline V CDR1 and CDR2: LNHDA, SQIVND (reference sequence).